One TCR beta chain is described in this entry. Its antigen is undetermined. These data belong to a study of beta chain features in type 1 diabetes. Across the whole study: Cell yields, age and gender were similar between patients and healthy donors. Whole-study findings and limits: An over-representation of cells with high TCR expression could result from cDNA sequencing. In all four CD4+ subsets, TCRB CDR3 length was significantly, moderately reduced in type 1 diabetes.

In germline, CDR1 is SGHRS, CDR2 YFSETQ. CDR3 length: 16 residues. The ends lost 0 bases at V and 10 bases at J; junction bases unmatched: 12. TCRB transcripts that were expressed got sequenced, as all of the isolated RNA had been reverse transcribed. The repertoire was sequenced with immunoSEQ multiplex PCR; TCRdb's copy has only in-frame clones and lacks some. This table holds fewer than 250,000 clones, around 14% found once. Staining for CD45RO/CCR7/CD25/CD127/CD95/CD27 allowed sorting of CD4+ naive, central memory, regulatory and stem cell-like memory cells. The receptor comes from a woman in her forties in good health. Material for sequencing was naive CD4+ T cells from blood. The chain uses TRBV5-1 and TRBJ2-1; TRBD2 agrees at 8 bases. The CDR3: CASSLEGLGGIGEQFF. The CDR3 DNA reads TGCGCCAGCAGCTTGGAGGGACTAGGGGGTATAGGAGAGCAGTTCTTC.